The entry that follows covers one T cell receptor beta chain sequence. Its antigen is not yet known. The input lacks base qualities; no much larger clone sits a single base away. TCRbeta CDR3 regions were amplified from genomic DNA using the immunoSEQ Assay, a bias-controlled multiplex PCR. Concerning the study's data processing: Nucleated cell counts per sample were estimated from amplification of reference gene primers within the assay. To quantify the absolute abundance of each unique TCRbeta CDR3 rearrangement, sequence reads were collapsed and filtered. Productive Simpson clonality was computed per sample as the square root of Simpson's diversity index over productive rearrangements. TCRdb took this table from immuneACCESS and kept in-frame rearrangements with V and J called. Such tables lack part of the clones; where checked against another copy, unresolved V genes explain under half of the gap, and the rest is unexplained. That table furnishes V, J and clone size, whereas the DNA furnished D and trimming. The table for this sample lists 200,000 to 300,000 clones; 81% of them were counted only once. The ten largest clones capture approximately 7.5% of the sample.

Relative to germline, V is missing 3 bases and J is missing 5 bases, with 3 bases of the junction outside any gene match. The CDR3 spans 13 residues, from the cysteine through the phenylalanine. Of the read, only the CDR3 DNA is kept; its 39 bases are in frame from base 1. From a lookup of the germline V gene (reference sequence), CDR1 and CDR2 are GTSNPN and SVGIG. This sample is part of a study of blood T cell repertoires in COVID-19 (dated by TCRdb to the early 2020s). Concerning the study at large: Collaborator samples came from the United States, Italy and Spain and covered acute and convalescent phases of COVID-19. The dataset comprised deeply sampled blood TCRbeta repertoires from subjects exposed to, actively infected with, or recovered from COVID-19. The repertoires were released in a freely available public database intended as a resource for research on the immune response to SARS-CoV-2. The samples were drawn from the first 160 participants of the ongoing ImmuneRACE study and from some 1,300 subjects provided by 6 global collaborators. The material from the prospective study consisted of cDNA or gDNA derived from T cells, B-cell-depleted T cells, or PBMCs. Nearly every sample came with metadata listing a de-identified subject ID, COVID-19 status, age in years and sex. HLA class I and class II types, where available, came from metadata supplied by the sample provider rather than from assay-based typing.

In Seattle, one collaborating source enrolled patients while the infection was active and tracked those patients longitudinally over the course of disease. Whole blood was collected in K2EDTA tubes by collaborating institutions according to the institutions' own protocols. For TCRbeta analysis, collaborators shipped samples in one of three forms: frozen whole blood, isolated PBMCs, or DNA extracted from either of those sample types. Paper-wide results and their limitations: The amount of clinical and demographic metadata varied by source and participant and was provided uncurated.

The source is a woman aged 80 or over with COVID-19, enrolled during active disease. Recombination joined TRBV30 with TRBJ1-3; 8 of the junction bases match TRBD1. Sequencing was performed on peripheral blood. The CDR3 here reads CAWSTGGRNTIYF. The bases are TGTGCCTGGAGCACAGGGGGGAGAAACACCATATATTTT.